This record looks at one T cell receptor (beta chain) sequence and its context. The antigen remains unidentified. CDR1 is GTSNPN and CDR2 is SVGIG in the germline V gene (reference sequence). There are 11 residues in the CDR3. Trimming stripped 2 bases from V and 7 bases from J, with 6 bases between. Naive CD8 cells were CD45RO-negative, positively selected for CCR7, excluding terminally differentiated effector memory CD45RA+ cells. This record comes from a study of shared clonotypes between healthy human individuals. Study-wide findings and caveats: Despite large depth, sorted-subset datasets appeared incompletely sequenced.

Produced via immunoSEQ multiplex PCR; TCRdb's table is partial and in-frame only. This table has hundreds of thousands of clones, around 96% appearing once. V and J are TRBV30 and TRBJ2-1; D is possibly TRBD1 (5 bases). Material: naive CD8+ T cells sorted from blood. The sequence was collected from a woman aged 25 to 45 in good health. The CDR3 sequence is CAWSKGNEQFF. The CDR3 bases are TGTGCCTGGAGTAAGGGGAATGAGCAGTTCTTC.